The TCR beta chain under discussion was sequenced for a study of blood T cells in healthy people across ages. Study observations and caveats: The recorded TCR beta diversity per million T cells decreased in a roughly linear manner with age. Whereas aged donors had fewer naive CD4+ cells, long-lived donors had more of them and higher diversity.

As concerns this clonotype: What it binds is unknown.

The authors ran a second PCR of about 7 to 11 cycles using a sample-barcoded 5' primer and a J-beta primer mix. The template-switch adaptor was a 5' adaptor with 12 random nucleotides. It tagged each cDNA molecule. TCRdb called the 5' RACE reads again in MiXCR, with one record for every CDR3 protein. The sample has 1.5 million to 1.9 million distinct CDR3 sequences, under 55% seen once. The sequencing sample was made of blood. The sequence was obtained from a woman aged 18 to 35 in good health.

The CDR3 region is CASSLVGGALDGQFF. The DNA for the CDR3 is TGTGCCAGCAGCTTAGTTGGGGGGGCCCTGGATGGGCAGTTCTTC. The gene calls are TRBV7-2 and TRBJ2-1, with a possible D match to TRBD2 (7 bases). The V gene's germline CDR1 is SGHTA and CDR2 FQGNSA. The CDR3 consists of 15 residues. Trimming stripped 1 base from V and 12 bases from J, with 19 bases between.